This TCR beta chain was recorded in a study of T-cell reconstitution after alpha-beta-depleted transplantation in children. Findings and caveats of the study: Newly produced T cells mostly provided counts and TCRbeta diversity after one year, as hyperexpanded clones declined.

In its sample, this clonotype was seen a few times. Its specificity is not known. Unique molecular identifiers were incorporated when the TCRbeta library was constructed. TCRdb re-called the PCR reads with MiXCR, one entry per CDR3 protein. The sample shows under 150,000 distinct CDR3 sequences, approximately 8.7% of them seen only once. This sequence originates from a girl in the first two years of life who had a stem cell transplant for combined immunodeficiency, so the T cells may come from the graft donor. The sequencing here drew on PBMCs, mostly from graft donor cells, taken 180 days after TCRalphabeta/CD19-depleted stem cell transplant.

The CDR3 is CASSLTGTVYNEQFF. For the CDR3, the DNA is TGTGCCAGCAGTTTAACCGGGACAGTCTACAATGAGCAGTTCTTC. This chain joins TRBV12-3 or TRBV12-4 and TRBJ2-1; 7 nucleotides agree with TRBD1. V shed 2 bases, J shed 3 bases, and the junction held 4 bases outside the gene matches. The CDR3 consists of 15 residues.